The 9 T cell receptor beta chains presented below share a single source sample, sequenced in a study of T cells in Graves' hyperthyroidism and ophthalmopathy. The investigators amplified TCR beta CDR3 regions from RNA transcripts. An initial round of RT-PCR targeting the TCR CDR3 relied on the HTBI primer set. TCRdb re-derived calls from the multiplex PCR reads in MiXCR, one entry per CDR3 protein. The sample has more than 500,000 distinct CDR3 sequences; under 20% are singletons. Sequenced input: blood. The receptors originated from a woman aged 25 to 39 with Graves' hyperthyroidism.

This clonotype was detected ten times or more. The chain uses TRBV28 and TRBJ2-6, with TRBD1 as a possible D gene (6 bases). V was cut by 6 bases and J by 0 bases, with 9 bases left in between. The CDR3 runs to 15 residues. Germline CDR1 and CDR2: MDHEN and SYDVKM. CDR3 protein: CASSPDSSGANVLTF. The CDR3 DNA is TGTGCCAGCAGCCCGGACAGCTCTGGGGCCAACGTCCTGACTTTC.

This clonotype showed up just a few times. V is TRBV28 and J is TRBJ2-1, with 8 bases fitting TRBD1. CDR1 is MDHEN, CDR2 SYDVKM, per germline. V gave up 10 bases and J gave up 10 bases; unmatched junction bases: 9. This CDR3 region has 12 residues. CDR3 in amino acids: CATGGPKGEQFF. The DNA of the CDR3 is TGTGCCACAGGGGGCCCCAAGGGAGAGCAGTTCTTC.

The chain employs TRBV9 and TRBJ2-1; D might be TRBD2 (6 bases). The V end was cut by 1 base, the J end by 8 bases, with 13 bases between. The length of the CDR3 is 14 residues. Germline V lookup: CDR1 SGDLS, CDR2 YYNGEE. CDR3 bases: TGTGCCAGCAGCGTATTCCCGGGAGAGGATGAGCAGTTCTTC. The encoded protein is CASSVFPGEDEQFF.

This clonotype was recorded at least ten times. The V call is TRBV2, the J call TRBJ2-5; 9 bases are a match to TRBD1. Germline CDR1 SNHLY, CDR2 FYNNEI. V was pared by 8 bases and J by 5 bases, with 15 bases of the junction left unmatched. CDR3 length: 16 residues. The CDR3: CASPGQGVSWFETQYF. CDR3 coding DNA: TGTGCCAGCCCGGGACAGGGTGTTTCGTGGTTTGAGACCCAGTACTTC.

Many counts were recorded for this clonotype. The genes are TRBV7-9 and TRBJ2-1; 9 positions match TRBD2. Trimming at V came to 4 bases and at J to 1 base, leaving 5 bases not matched to a gene. The CDR3 totals 16 residues. Germline V gene data show CDR1 as SEHNR and CDR2 as FQNEAQ (reference sequence). The CDR3 reads CASSSVGLASYNEQFF. For the CDR3, the DNA is TGTGCCAGCAGCTCCGTTGGACTAGCGTCCTACAATGAGCAGTTCTTC.

In this sample, this clonotype turned up many times. V and J are TRBV7-2 and TRBJ1-2, with D unclear. The CDR3 consists of 12 residues. V lost 5 bases, J lost 5 bases, and 9 bases lay in between. Per the germline V gene, CDR1 is SGHTA and CDR2 is FQGNSA. CDR3 loop: CASSPPRYGYTF. In nucleotides, the CDR3 is TGTGCCAGCAGCCCGCCACGTTATGGCTACACCTTC.

This clonotype was counted only a few times. This chain joins TRBV9 and TRBJ1-4; no reliable D call. Germline V gene sequence: CDR1 SGDLS, CDR2 YYNGEE. Trimming removed 0 bases at V and 7 bases at J, with 10 bases between. This CDR3 has 14 amino acids. The CDR3, as DNA: TGTGCCAGCAGCGTAGCGGTGCTTGGTGAAAAACTGTTTTTT. It specifies CASSVAVLGEKLFF.

The chain links TRBV4-3 to TRBJ2-5; 7 nucleotides line up with TRBD1. CDR1 is LGHNA and CDR2 is YSLEER in the germline V gene. CDR3 size: 14 residues. Germline trimming cut 1 base from V and 5 bases from J; bases unmatched to any gene: 4. This CDR3 reads CASSQGGGRETQYF. Here the CDR3 DNA reads TGCGCCAGCAGCCAAGGAGGGGGCAGGGAGACCCAGTACTTC.

This clonotype was picked up a small number of times. The rearrangement joins TRBV6-2 or TRBV6-3 to TRBJ2-3, with no clear D. Germline-derived CDR1 and CDR2 are MNHEY and SVGEGT. Trimming took off 7 bases at V and 1 base at J, with 12 bases between the two ends. This CDR3 has 14 amino acids. CDR3 loop: CASNLGFRTDTQYF. The CDR3 DNA reads TGTGCCAGCAATCTGGGATTTCGCACAGATACGCAGTATTTT.